The rows below give T cell receptor beta chains drawn from one sample of a study of human T cells and chemical hapten exposure. TCRdb called the 5' RACE reads again in MiXCR, with one record for every CDR3 protein. The sample holds around 140,000 distinct CDR3 sequences, around 4% seen once. These receptors all come from a female donor in good health. Both conserved end residues are part of each CDR3. A D gene is named only where the DNA matches it firmly. The size entry is marked missing in some rows and otherwise reads once, few, many or a size class.

CDR3,DNA,D,size,J,V
CSARDPWKTNQPQHF,TGCAGTGCTAGAGACCCCTGGAAGACTAATCAGCCCCAGCATTTT,-,-,TRBJ1-5,TRBV20-1
CSAVSGDYEQYF,TGCAGTGCAGTATCAGGGGACTACGAGCAGTACTTC,-,many,TRBJ2-7,TRBV20-1
CASSLGCEQFF,TGTGCCAGCAGCTTAGGATGTGAGCAGTTCTTC,-,few,TRBJ2-1,TRBV7-2
CANGQSGANVLTF,TGTGCCAACGGACAGTCTGGGGCCAACGTCCTGACTTTC,-,few,TRBJ2-6,TRBV2
CASSQDSALWGADTEAFF,TGTGCCAGCAGCCAAGACTCCGCCCTATGGGGGGCCGACACTGAAGCTTTCTTT,-,many,TRBJ1-1,TRBV3-1
CASSDGRLTGPQHF,TGTGCCAGCAGCGACGGCCGGCTCACCGGGCCCCAGCATTTT,-,many,TRBJ1-5,TRBV9
CASSSQNTEAFF,TGTGCCAGCAGCAGTCAGAACACTGAAGCTTTCTTT,-,many,TRBJ1-1,TRBV5-4
CASSEARGRYGYTF,TGTGCCAGCAGTGAAGCGAGGGGACGCTATGGCTACACCTTC,-,many,TRBJ1-2,TRBV6-1
CAWRETGLTEKLFF,TGTGCCTGGAGGGAGACAGGGCTGACCGAAAAACTGTTTTTT,TRBD1,many,TRBJ1-4,TRBV30
CATSAEVFGTGELFF,TGTGCCACCAGTGCAGAAGTTTTCGGGACCGGGGAGCTGTTTTTT,-,many,TRBJ2-2,TRBV24-1
CASSHNGAYGYTF,TGTGCCAGCAGCCATAATGGCGCCTATGGCTACACCTTC,-,-,TRBJ1-2,TRBV6-2/TRBV6-3
CASSPEGVNTGELFF,TGTGCCAGCAGCCCGGAAGGGGTGAACACCGGGGAGCTGTTTTTT,-,few,TRBJ2-2,TRBV27
CSADEGCSYEQYF,TGCAGTGCTGACGAGGGTTGCTCCTACGAGCAGTACTTC,-,few,TRBJ2-7,TRBV20-1
CASSQAGTGGEAFF,TGTGCCAGCAGCCAAGCCGGGACAGGGGGCGAAGCTTTCTTT,TRBD1,many,TRBJ1-1,TRBV3-1
CASMEEGGSQPQHF,TGTGCCAGCATGGAGGAGGGTGGAAGCCAGCCCCAGCATTTT,-,many,TRBJ1-5,TRBV7-9
CSARERGATQYF,TGCAGTGCTAGGGAGCGGGGTGCTACGCAGTATTTT,TRBD2,many,TRBJ2-3,TRBV20-1
CASSLAAGSSNQPQHF,TGTGCCAGCAGCTTAGCGGCGGGCAGTAGCAATCAGCCCCAGCATTTT,-,many,TRBJ1-5,TRBV7-2
CASSTNGYTF,TGTGCCAGCAGTACTAATGGCTACACCTTC,-,-,TRBJ1-2,TRBV28
CASSIGQLLAGWSGELFF,TGTGCCAGCAGCATAGGGCAGTTATTAGCGGGGTGGTCCGGGGAGCTGTTTTTT,TRBD2,many,TRBJ2-2,TRBV7-2
CASSVSGGASGKQFF,TGTGCCAGCAGCGTTAGCGGGGGGGCCTCGGGGAAGCAGTTCTTC,TRBD2,-,TRBJ2-1,TRBV9
CTSSQWGSVLSTDTQYF,TGTACCAGCAGCCAATGGGGTTCCGTCCTTAGCACAGATACGCAGTATTTT,-,-,TRBJ2-3,TRBV4-2
CASSQGPPGSNQPQHF,TGTGCCAGCAGCCAGGGACCCCCGGGAAGCAATCAGCCCCAGCATTTT,-,-,TRBJ1-5,TRBV7-2
CASSPRQGDEQYF,TGTGCCAGCTCACCCCGACAGGGAGACGAGCAGTACTTC,TRBD1,many,TRBJ2-7,TRBV18
CASSRGEGGTGLVEPQHF,TGTGCCAGCAGTAGGGGAGAGGGCGGGACAGGGCTTGTGGAGCCCCAGCATTTT,TRBD1,few,TRBJ1-5,TRBV7-9
CSARDSRANEQYF,TGCAGTGCTAGAGATAGCAGGGCAAACGAGCAGTACTTC,-,many,TRBJ2-7,TRBV20-1
CASSPATGDNSPLHF,TGTGCCAGCAGCCCAGCAACAGGGGATAATTCACCCCTCCACTTT,TRBD1,many,TRBJ1-6,TRBV9
CSARGLRGANLFNEKLFF,TGCAGTGCTAGAGGCCTTCGGGGGGCCAATTTATTTAATGAAAAACTGTTTTTT,-,many,TRBJ1-4,TRBV20-1
CATSRDRFGGRNEKLFF,TGTGCCACCAGCAGAGATCGGTTCGGTGGCCGTAATGAAAAACTGTTTTTT,-,few,TRBJ1-4,TRBV15
CASSFLRGGSNEQFF,TGTGCCAGCAGCTTTTTGCGGGGGGGGTCTAATGAGCAGTTCTTC,TRBD2,many,TRBJ2-1,TRBV7-8
CATLPAVERGYNEQFF,TGTGCCACTCTCCCGGCAGTAGAGCGGGGGTACAATGAGCAGTTCTTC,TRBD2,many,TRBJ2-1,TRBV7-9
CASSLVRIGGGTDTQYF,TGTGCCAGCAGCTTAGTAAGGATTGGAGGGGGCACAGATACGCAGTATTTT,-,many,TRBJ2-3,TRBV7-2
CASSPWAGDTEAFF,TGTGCCAGCTCACCCTGGGCAGGGGACACTGAAGCTTTCTTT,-,many,TRBJ1-1,TRBV18
CASSYSWGVTDTQYF,TGTGCCAGCAGTTACTCGTGGGGGGTCACAGATACGCAGTATTTT,-,many,TRBJ2-3,TRBV6-2/TRBV6-3
CASSYRDRSNTGELFF,TGTGCCAGCAGTTACCGGGACAGGTCGAACACCGGGGAGCTGTTTTTT,TRBD1,many,TRBJ2-2,TRBV6-2/TRBV6-3
CAISGYGGGASGDTQYF,TGTGCCATCAGTGGATATGGCGGGGGGGCGTCGGGAGATACGCAGTATTTT,TRBD2,many,TRBJ2-3,TRBV10-3
CSVRGGRVPNNEQFF,TGCAGCGTCCGCGGGGGTAGGGTCCCTAACAATGAGCAGTTCTTC,TRBD2,many,TRBJ2-1,TRBV29-1
CASHLTGLNTEAFF,TGTGCCAGCCACTTGACAGGGTTGAACACTGAAGCTTTCTTT,TRBD1,few,TRBJ1-1,TRBV6-1
CASSSTGTEIYSNQPQHF,TGTGCCAGCAGCTCCACCGGGACAGAAATTTATAGCAATCAGCCCCAGCATTTT,TRBD1,many,TRBJ1-5,TRBV7-9
CSVVSYTEAFF,TGCAGCGTTGTATCGTACACTGAAGCTTTCTTT,-,many,TRBJ1-1,TRBV29-1
CASSEQVRGGAFF,TGTGCCAGCAGTGAACAGGTGCGGGGAGGCGCTTTCTTT,-,many,TRBJ1-1,TRBV6-1
CASSPGRASIQPQHF,TGTGCCAGCAGCCCCGGCAGGGCCTCTATTCAGCCCCAGCATTTT,-,many,TRBJ1-5,TRBV4-2
CASSFSAGEETQYF,TGTGCCAGCAGCTTCTCGGCGGGGGAAGAGACCCAGTACTTC,TRBD2,-,TRBJ2-5,TRBV5-4
CASSLELSYGYTF,TGCGCCAGCAGCTTGGAGCTGAGCTATGGCTACACCTTC,-,many,TRBJ1-2,TRBV5-1
CSAPLGSSSYNSPLHF,TGCAGTGCCCCCCTGGGAAGCAGCTCCTATAATTCACCCCTCCACTTT,-,many,TRBJ1-6,TRBV20-1
CASRLVSPGGMIYEQYF,TGTGCAAGTCGCTTAGTATCTCCCGGGGGGATGATCTACGAGCAGTACTTC,-,many,TRBJ2-7,TRBV12-2
CATSSGRQQFF,TGTGCCACCAGTTCGGGGCGGCAGCAGTTCTTC,-,many,TRBJ2-1,TRBV24-1
CASSSGQMYQETQYF,TGTGCCAGCAGCTCCGGACAGATGTACCAAGAGACCCAGTACTTC,-,many,TRBJ2-5,TRBV7-3
CASSGGQGAYGYTF,TGTGCCAGCAGTGGCGGACAGGGGGCGTATGGCTACACCTTC,TRBD1,many,TRBJ1-2,TRBV2
CASSLGGSGGNTIYF,TGTGCCAGCAGCTTAGGGGGGTCAGGAGGAAACACCATATATTTT,-,many,TRBJ1-3,TRBV7-8
CASSRVGTGTGPDEQYF,TGCGCCAGCAGCCGCGTTGGGACCGGGACAGGACCCGACGAGCAGTACTTC,TRBD1,-,TRBJ2-7,TRBV5-1
CASSYLYTTEAFF,TGTGCCAGCAGTTACCTTTACACCACTGAAGCTTTCTTT,-,many,TRBJ1-1,TRBV6-2/TRBV6-3
CASSQRGLAGPTGELFF,TGTGCCAGCAGCCAGAGGGGACTAGCGGGACCCACCGGGGAGCTGTTTTTT,TRBD2,few,TRBJ2-2,TRBV3-1
CASSPTGTSNTGELFF,TGTGCCAGCAGCCCAACCGGGACTTCGAACACCGGGGAGCTGTTTTTT,-,many,TRBJ2-2,TRBV9
CASSSWLAASTDTQYF,TGTGCCAGCAGCTCCTGGCTAGCGGCTAGCACAGATACGCAGTATTTT,TRBD2,many,TRBJ2-3,TRBV5-4
CSASLAGGPDEQYF,TGCAGTGCTAGTTTAGCGGGGGGGCCAGACGAGCAGTACTTC,TRBD2,many,TRBJ2-7,TRBV20-1